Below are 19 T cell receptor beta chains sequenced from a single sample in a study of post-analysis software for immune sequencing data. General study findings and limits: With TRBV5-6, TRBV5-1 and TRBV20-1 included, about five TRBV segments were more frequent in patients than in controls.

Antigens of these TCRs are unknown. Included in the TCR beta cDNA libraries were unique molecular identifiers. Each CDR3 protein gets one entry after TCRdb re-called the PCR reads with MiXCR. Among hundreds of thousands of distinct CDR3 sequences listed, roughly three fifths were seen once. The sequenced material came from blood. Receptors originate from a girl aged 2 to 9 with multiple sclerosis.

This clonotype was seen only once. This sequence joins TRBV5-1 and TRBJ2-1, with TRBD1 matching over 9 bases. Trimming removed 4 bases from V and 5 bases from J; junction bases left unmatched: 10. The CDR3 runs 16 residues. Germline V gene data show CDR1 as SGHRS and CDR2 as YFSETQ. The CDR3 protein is CASSQDTGQGNNEQFF. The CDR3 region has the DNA TGCGCCAGCAGCCAGGACACCGGACAGGGGAACAATGAGCAGTTCTTC.

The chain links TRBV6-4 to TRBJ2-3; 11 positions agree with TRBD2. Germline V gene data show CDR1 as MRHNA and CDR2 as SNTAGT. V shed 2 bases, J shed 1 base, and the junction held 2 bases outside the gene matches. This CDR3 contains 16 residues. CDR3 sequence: CASSDTSGSGTDTQYF. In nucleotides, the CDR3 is TGTGCCAGCAGTGACACTAGCGGGAGCGGCACAGATACGCAGTATTTT.

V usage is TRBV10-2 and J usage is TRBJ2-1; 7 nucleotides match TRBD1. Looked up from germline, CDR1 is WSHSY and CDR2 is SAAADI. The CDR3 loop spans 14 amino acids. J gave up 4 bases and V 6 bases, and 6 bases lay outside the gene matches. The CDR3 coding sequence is TGCGCCAGCAGGCCCGGGACAGCTTACAATGAGCAGTTCTTC. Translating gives CASRPGTAYNEQFF.

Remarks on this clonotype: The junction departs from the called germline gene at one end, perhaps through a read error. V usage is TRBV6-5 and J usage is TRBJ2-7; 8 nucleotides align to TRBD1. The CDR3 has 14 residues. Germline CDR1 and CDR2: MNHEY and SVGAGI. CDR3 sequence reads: CAGSDGQGRHEQYF. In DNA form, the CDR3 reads TGTGCCGGCAGTGATGGACAGGGTCGCCACGAGCAGTACTTC.

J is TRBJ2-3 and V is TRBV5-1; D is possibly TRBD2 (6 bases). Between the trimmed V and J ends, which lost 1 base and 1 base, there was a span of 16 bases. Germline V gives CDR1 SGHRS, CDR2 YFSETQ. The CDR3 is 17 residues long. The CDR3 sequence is CASSLTRGGSGTDTQYF. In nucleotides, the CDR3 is TGCGCCAGCAGCTTGACGCGCGGAGGGTCGGGCACAGATACGCAGTATTTT.

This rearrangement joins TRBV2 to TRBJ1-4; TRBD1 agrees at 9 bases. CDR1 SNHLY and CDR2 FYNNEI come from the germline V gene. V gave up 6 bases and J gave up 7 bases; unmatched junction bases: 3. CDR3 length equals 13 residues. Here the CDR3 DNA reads TGTGCCAGCAGATCGGACAGGGGTGAAAAACTGTTTTTT. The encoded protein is CASRSDRGEKLFF.

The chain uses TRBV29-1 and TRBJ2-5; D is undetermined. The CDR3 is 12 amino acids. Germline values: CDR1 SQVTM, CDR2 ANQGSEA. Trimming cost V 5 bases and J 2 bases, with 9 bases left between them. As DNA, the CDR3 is TGCAGCGTTCTTCCCCCTCAAGAGACCCAGTACTTC. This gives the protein CSVLPPQETQYF.

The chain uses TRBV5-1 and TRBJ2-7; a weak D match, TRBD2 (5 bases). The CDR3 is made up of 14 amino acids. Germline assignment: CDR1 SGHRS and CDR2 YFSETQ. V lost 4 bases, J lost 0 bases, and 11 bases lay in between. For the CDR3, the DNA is TGCGCCAGCAGCGCCGAGGGTACCTCCTACGAGCAGTACTTC. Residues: CASSAEGTSYEQYF.

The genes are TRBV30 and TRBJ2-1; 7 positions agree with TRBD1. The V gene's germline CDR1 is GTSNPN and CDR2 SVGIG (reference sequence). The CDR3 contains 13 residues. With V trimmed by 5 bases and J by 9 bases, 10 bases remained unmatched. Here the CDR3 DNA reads TGTGCCTGGGGGCCCCCGACAGGGATTGAGCAGTTCTTC. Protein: CAWGPPTGIEQFF.

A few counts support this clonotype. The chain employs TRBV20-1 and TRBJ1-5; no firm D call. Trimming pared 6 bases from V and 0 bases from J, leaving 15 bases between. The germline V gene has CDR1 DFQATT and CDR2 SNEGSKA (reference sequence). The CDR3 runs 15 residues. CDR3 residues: CSAIDNPNSNQPQHF. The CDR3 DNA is TGCAGTGCCATCGACAACCCAAATAGCAATCAGCCCCAGCATTTT.

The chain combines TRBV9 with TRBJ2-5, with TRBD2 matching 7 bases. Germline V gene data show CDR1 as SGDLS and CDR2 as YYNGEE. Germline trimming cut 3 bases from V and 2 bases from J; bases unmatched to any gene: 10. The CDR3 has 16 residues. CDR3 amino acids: CASSARAGSLQETQYF. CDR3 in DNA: TGTGCCAGCAGCGCTCGAGCGGGGAGCCTGCAAGAGACCCAGTACTTC.

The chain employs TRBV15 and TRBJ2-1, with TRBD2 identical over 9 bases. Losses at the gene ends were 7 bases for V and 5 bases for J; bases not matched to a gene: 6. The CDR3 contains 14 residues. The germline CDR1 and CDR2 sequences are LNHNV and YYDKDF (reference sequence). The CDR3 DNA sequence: TGTGCCACCATAGCGGGAGTCCCAAACAATGAGCAGTTCTTC. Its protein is CATIAGVPNNEQFF.

CDR3 amino acids: CATAQTGGEGETQYF. For the CDR3, the DNA is TGTGCCACCGCCCAGACTGGCGGCGAGGGGGAGACCCAGTACTTC. The V call is TRBV15, the J call TRBJ2-5, with D possibly being TRBD1 or TRBD2 (5 bases each). The CDR3 runs 15 residues. V was trimmed by 8 bases and J by 5 bases, leaving 21 bases between them. The germline CDR1 and CDR2 sequences are LNHNV and YYDKDF (reference sequence).

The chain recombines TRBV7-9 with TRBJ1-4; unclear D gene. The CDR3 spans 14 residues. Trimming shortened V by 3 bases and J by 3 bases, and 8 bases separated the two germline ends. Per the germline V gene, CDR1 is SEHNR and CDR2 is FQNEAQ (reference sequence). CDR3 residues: CASSLFGSNEKLFF. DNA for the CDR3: TGTGCCAGCAGCTTGTTCGGGTCTAATGAAAAACTGTTTTTT.

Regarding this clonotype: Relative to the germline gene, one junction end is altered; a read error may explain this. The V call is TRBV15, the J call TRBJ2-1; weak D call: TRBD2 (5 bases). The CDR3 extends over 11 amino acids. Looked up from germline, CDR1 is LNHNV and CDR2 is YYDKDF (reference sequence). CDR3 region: CATSRGNEQFF. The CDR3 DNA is TGTGCCACCAGTAGAGGGAATGAGCAGTTCTTC.

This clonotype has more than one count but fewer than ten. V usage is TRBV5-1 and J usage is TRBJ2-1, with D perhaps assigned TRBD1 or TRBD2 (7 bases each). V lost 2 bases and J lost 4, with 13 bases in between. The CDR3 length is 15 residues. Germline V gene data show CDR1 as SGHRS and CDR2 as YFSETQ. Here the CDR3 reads CASSFAGGGYNEQFF. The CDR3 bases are TGCGCCAGCAGCTTCGCAGGGGGGGGTTACAATGAGCAGTTCTTC.

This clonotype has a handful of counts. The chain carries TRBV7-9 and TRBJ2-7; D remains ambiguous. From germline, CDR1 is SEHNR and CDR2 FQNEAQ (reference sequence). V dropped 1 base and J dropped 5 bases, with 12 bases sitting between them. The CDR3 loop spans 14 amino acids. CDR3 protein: CASSLVGASNEQYF. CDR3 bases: TGTGCCAGCAGCTTAGTCGGAGCAAGCAACGAGCAGTACTTC.

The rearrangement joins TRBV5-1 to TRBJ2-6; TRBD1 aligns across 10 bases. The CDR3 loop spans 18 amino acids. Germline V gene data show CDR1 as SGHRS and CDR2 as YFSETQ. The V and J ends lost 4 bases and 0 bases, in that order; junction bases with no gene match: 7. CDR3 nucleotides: TGCGCCAGCAGCGTGGGACAGGGGAGATTCTCTGGGGCCAACGTCCTGACTTTC. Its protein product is CASSVGQGRFSGANVLTF.

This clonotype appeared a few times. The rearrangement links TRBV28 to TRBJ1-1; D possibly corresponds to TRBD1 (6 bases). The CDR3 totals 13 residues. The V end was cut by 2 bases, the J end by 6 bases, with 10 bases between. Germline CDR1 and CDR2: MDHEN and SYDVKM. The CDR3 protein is CASSLIRGSEAFF. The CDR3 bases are TGTGCCAGCAGTTTAATCAGGGGCTCTGAAGCTTTCTTT.